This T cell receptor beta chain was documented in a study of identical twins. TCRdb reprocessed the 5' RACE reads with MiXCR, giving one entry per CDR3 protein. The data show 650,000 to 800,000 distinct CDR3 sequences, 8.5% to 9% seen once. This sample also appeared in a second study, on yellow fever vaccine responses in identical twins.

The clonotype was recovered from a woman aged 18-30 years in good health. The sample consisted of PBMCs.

The CDR3: CATMRPYNEQFF. CDR3 coding DNA: TGTGCCACCATGCGGCCGTACAATGAGCAGTTCTTC. This chain connects TRBV24-1 to TRBJ2-1; D is ambiguous. The CDR3 covers 12 residues. Trimming shortened V by 8 bases and J by 4 bases, and 8 bases separated the two germline ends. CDR1 KGHDR and CDR2 SFDVKD come from the germline V gene.